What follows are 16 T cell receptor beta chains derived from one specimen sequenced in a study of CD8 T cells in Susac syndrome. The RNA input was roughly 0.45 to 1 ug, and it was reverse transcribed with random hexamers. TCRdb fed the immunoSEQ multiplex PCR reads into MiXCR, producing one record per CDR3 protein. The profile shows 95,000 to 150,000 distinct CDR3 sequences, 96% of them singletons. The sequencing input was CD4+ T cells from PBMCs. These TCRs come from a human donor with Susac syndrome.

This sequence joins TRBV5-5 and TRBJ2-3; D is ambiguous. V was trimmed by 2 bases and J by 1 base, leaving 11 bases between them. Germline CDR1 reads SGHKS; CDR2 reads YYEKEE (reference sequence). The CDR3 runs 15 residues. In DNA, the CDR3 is TGTGCCAGCAGCTTAACCGGCGGCGGCACAGATACGCAGTATTTT. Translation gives CASSLTGGGTDTQYF. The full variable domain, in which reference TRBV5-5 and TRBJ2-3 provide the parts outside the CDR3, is DAGVTQSPTHLIKTRGQQVTLRCSPISGHKSVSWYQQVLGQGPQFIFQYYEKEERGRGNFPDRFSARQFPNYSSELNVNALLLGDSALYLCASSLTGGGTDTQYFGPGTRLTVL.

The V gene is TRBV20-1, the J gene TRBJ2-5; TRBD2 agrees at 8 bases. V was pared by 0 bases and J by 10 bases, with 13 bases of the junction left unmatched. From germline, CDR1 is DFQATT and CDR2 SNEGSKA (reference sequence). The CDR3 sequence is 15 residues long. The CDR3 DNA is TGCAGTGCTAGAGAAAGCGGGAGACGGGGGGAGGTCCAGTACTTC. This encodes CSARESGRRGEVQYF.

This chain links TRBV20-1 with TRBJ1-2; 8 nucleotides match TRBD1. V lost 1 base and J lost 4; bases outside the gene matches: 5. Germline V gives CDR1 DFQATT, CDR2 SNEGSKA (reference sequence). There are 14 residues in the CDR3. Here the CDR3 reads CSARARDRGYGYTF. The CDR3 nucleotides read TGCAGTGCTAGAGCCAGAGACAGGGGCTATGGCTACACCTTC.

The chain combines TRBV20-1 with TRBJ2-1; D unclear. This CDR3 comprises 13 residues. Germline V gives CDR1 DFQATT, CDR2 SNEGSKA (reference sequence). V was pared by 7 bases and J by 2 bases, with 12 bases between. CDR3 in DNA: TGCAGTGTACGGAGACCAACCTACAATGAGCAGTTCTTC. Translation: CSVRRPTYNEQFF.

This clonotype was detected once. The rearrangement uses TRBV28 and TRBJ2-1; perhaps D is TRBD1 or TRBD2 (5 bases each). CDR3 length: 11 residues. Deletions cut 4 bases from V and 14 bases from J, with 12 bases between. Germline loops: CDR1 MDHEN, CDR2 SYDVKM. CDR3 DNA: TGTGCCAGCAGTTCATCCGGGACGAAGTTCTTC. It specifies CASSSSGTKFF.

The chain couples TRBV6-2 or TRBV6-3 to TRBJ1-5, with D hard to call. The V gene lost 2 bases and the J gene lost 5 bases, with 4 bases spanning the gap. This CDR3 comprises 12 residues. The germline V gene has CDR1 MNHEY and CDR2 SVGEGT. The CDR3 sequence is CASSYPYQPQHF. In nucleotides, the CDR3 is TGTGCCAGCAGTTACCCGTATCAGCCCCAGCATTTT.

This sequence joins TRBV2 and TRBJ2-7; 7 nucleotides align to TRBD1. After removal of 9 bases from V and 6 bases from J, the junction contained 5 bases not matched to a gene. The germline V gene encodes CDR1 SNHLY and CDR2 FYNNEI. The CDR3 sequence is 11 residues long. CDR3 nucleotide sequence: TGTGCCAGTACGACAGGGTCCGAGCAGTACTTC. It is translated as CASTTGSEQYF.

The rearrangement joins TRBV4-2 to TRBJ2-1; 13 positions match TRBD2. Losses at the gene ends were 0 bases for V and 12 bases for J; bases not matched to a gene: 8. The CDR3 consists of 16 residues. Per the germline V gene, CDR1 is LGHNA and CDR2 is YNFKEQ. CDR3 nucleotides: TGTGCCAGCAGCCAAGATCCCCTGAGACTAGCGGGAGGGCAGTTCTTC. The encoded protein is CASSQDPLRLAGGQFF.

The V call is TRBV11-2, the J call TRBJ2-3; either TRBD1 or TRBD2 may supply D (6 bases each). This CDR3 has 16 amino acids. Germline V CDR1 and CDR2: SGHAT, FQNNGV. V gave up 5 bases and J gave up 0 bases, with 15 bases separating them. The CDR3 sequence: CASSPLGGRSTDTQYF. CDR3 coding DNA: TGTGCCAGCAGCCCTTTAGGGGGGAGAAGCACAGATACGCAGTATTTT.

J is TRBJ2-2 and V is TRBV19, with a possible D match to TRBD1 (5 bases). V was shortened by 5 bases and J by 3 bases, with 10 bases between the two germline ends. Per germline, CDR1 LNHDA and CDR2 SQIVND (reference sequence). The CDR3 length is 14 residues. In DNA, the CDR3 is TGTGCCAGTAGTGCAGGGCCCTACACCGGGGAGCTGTTTTTT. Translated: CASSAGPYTGELFF.

CDR3 coding DNA: TGTGCCAGCAGTGAAGCAGGATCCTACGAGCAGTACTTC. Residues: CASSEAGSYEQYF. The chain combines TRBV25-1 with TRBJ2-7, with D unclear. The CDR3 extends over 13 amino acids. CDR1 is MGHDK, CDR2 SYGVNS, per germline. Trimming cost V 2 bases and J 1 base, with 6 bases left between them.

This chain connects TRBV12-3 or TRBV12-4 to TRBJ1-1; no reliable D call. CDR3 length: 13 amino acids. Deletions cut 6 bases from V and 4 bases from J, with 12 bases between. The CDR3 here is CASSSKGGTEAFF. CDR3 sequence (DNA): TGTGCCAGCAGCTCTAAGGGAGGCACTGAAGCTTTCTTT.

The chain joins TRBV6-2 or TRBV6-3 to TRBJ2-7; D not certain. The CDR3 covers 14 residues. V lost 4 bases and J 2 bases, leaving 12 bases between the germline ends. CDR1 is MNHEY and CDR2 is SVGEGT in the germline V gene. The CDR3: CASSLGRETYEQYF. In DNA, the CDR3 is TGTGCCAGCAGTTTAGGACGCGAGACCTACGAGCAGTACTTC.

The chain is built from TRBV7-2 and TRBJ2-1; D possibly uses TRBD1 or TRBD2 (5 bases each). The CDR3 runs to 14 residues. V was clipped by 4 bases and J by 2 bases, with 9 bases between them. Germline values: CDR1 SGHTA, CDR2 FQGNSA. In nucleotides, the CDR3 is TGTGCCAGCAGCTACCGGGGCCCCTACAATGAGCAGTTCTTC. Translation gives CASSYRGPYNEQFF.

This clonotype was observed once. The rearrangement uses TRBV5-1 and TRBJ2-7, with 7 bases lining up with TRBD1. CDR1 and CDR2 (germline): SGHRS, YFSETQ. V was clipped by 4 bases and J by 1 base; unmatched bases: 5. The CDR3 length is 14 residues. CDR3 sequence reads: CASSKDRFSYEQYF. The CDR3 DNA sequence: TGCGCCAGCAGCAAGGACAGGTTTTCCTACGAGCAGTACTTC.

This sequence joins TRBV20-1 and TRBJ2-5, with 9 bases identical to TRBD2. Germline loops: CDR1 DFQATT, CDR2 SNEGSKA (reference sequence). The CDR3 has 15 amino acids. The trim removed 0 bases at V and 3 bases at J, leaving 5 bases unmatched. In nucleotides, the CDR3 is TGCAGTGCTAGAGATCTTGCGGGAGGGAAAGAGACCCAGTACTTC. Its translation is CSARDLAGGKETQYF.